This T cell receptor beta chain is from a study of Ad26.COV2.S vaccination and SARS-CoV-2 variants. Study overall: The donor participated in the COV1001 trial, in its Ad26.COV2.S arm. The study's findings and limits: Substantial breadth was reported for post-vaccination spike-specific CD8+ and CD4+ T cells. Greater spike-specific TCR breadth was seen in vaccine recipients than in placebo recipients.

V was pared by 3 bases and J by 0 bases, with 6 bases between. The germline V gene encodes CDR1 SEHNR and CDR2 FQNEAQ (reference sequence). The CDR3 is 14 residues long. Method: immunoSEQ multiplex PCR; TCRdb's copy keeps in-frame clones and lacks some. The data hold about 400,000 clones, with 88% observed a single time. Stated treatment: approximately 18 received Ad26.COV2.S at low or high dose, single or two shots; five or six received placebo; per-sample allocation not given. Sampling took place 63 days after the first vaccine or placebo injection. Spike of the Wuhan-strain SARS-CoV-2 was expressed by an Ad26 vector, which formed the vaccine. A word on this clone: Its target is unknown.

This sequence joins TRBV7-9 and TRBJ2-4; no clear D. Source: peripheral blood, taken in a trial of Ad26.COV2.S vaccine versus placebo. The clonotype comes from a person between 18 and 60 years old who received the Ad26.COV2.S COVID-19 vaccine or a placebo. The CDR3 DNA reads TGTGCCAGCAGCTTCGAAGGAGCCAAAAACATTCAGTACTTC. This translates into CASSFEGAKNIQYF.